This T cell receptor (beta chain) was captured by sequencing in a study of cytomegalovirus exposure and HLA in healthy donors. V trimming: 6 bases; J trimming: 1 base; junction bases outside the gene matches: 7. CDR3 size: 15 residues. Germline-derived CDR1 and CDR2 are LNHDA and SQIVND (reference sequence). The PCR ran on 60 Vbeta and 13 Jbeta primers. Sequenced by immunoSEQ multiplex PCR; TCRdb stores in-frame clones only, minus some. The table includes around 150,000 clones, roughly 80% detected once. Sequencing was performed on PBMCs. The chain joins TRBV19 to TRBJ2-3; 7 nucleotides agree with TRBD1. The origin of this receptor is a woman aged 40-49 years in good health and CMV-seropositive. The CDR3 region has the DNA TGTGCCAGTAGACCGGGACAGAGAGGCACAGATACGCAGTATTTT. Amino acid sequence: CASRPGQRGTDTQYF.